The next 18 T cell receptor beta chains were all read from a single sample in a study of T cell repertoires in cytomegalovirus infection. Antigens of these TCRs are unknown. TCRdb processed the reads anew with MiXCR; each CDR3 protein has one entry. Altogether hundreds of thousands of distinct CDR3 sequences are present, around 30% being singletons, with the ten largest covering 15% to 20%. Source: cultured PBMCs, taken from culture after CMV antigen stimulation. Every receptor here comes from a human donor in good health (CMV status not recorded). Some clones in this sample may be carry-over from other donors' samples.

In this sample, this clonotype turned up a few times. The rearrangement uses TRBV11-2 and TRBJ2-7; D is unclear. V lost 5 bases to trimming and J lost 7 bases, with 9 bases between them. Germline V gives CDR1 SGHAT, CDR2 FQNNGV. There are 11 residues in the CDR3. In DNA, the CDR3 is TGTGCCAGCAGCCCCCGGTGGGAGCAGTACTTC. This codes for CASSPRWEQYF.

In its sample, this clonotype was seen a few times. This rearrangement joins TRBV6-6 to TRBJ1-3; 10 positions match TRBD1. The CDR3 has 16 residues. V dropped 5 bases and J dropped 0; count of bases not matched to a gene: 4. Per the germline V gene, CDR1 is MNHNY and CDR2 is SVGAGI (reference sequence). The CDR3 nucleotides are TGTGCCAGCAGTGCCGGGACAGGGGACTCTGGAAACACCATATATTTT. As protein: CASSAGTGDSGNTIYF.

This clonotype was seen more than once but under ten times. The CDR3 sequence is CASSLEFGTQYF. The CDR3, as DNA: TGTGCCAGCAGCTTAGAGTTTGGTACGCAGTATTTT. The chain couples TRBV7-9 to TRBJ2-3; D ambiguous. The CDR3 sequence is 12 residues long. V shed 1 base and J shed 8 bases, with 7 bases lying between them. CDR1 is SEHNR, CDR2 FQNEAQ, per germline (reference sequence).

This clonotype was seen many times. The chain is built from TRBV12-3 or TRBV12-4 and TRBJ1-2; D remains unclear. The length of the CDR3 is 13 residues. The V end lost 4 bases, the J end lost 4 bases, and 10 bases lay between the germline ends. DNA for the CDR3: TGTGCCAGCAGTTCCCTTGGCCCCTATGGCTACACCTTC. Protein sequence: CASSSLGPYGYTF.

This clonotype was detected only a few times. This chain connects TRBV7-2 to TRBJ2-5, with TRBD1 matching 7 bases. V was pared by 3 bases and J by 2 bases, with 21 bases of the junction left unmatched. CDR3 length: 20 residues. Germline V gene lookup returns CDR1 SGHTA and CDR2 FQGNSA. CDR3 DNA: TGTGCCAGCAGCTTCGATTCAAATCAGGGAAAGGCCAGGGGGCAAGAGACCCAGTACTTC. It codes for CASSFDSNQGKARGQETQYF. The whole variable domain, remainder taken from reference TRBV7-2 and TRBJ2-5, is GAGVSQSPSNKVTEKGKDVELRCDPISGHTALYWYRQSLGQGLEFLIYFQGNSAPDKSGLPSDRFSAERTGGSVSTLTIQRTQQEDSAVYLCASSFDSNQGKARGQETQYFGPGTRLLVL.

This sequence joins TRBV6-8 and TRBJ2-2, with TRBD2 matching 7 bases. V lost 2 bases, J lost 2 bases, and 14 bases stayed unmatched. The germline gives CDR1 MNHGY, CDR2 SAAAGT. This CDR3 spans 19 amino acids. The DNA of the CDR3 is TGTGCCAGCAGTTACCGGGGGACGTGGGCGGGGGATAACACCGGGGAGCTGTTTTTT. This sequence encodes CASSYRGTWAGDNTGELFF.

The rearrangement joins TRBV19 to TRBJ2-7, with 9 bases lining up with TRBD1. The CDR3 is 14 residues long. Germline V gene lookup returns CDR1 LNHDA and CDR2 SQIVND (reference sequence). V lost 4 bases, J lost 3 bases, and 4 bases stayed unmatched. This CDR3 reads CASSRQGVDYEQYF. Here the CDR3 DNA reads TGTGCCAGTAGTAGACAGGGGGTAGACTACGAGCAGTACTTC. The full variable domain, completed using reference TRBV19 and TRBJ2-7, is DGGITQSPKYLFRKEGQNVTLSCEQNLNHDAMYWYRQDPGQGLRLIYYSQIVNDFQKGDIAEGYSVSREKKESFPLTVTSAQKNPTAFYLCASSRQGVDYEQYFGPGTRLTVT.

This clonotype was counted only a few times. The gene calls are TRBV28 and TRBJ2-4; no reliable D call. The V and J ends lost 1 base and 6 bases respectively, with 7 bases between them. Germline CDR1 is MDHEN and CDR2 is SYDVKM. The CDR3 is 13 amino acids. The CDR3 DNA reads TGTGCCAGCAGTTTATTGGATAGAAACATTCAGTACTTC. This gives the protein CASSLLDRNIQYF.

The chain employs TRBV10-2 and TRBJ2-7, with 10 bases fitting TRBD2. J gave up 3 bases and V 7 bases, and 12 bases lay outside the gene matches. CDR3 length: 16 residues. Per the germline V gene, CDR1 is WSHSY and CDR2 is SAAADI. CDR3: CASTKSGRGGFYEQYF. In DNA, the CDR3 is TGCGCCAGCACCAAAAGCGGGAGGGGTGGCTTCTACGAGCAGTACTTC.

This chain links TRBV9 with TRBJ2-3; 7 bases are a match to TRBD2. The CDR3 has 14 residues. V trimming: 0 bases; J trimming: 6 bases; junction bases outside the gene matches: 4. From germline, CDR1 is SGDLS and CDR2 YYNGEE. CDR3 coding DNA: TGTGCCAGCAGCGTAGTGGTGGGGGGGGATACGCAGTATTTT. This codes for CASSVVVGGDTQYF.

The J gene is TRBJ2-5, the V gene TRBV28; no reliable D call. CDR1 is MDHEN and CDR2 is SYDVKM in the germline V gene. The CDR3 contains 12 residues. V lost 5 bases, J lost 2 bases, and 6 bases lay in between. CDR3 sequence reads: CASSQQQETQYF. As DNA, the CDR3 is TGTGCCAGCAGTCAACAGCAAGAGACCCAGTACTTC.

This clonotype has a handful of counts. The V and J genes are TRBV7-2 and TRBJ2-2, with D possibly matching TRBD1 (5 bases). Trimming pared 5 bases from V and 3 bases from J, leaving 16 bases between. This CDR3 is 16 amino acids long. CDR1 is SGHTA, CDR2 FQGNSA, per germline. This chain's CDR3 is CASSPWQGRDTGELFF. For the CDR3, the DNA is TGTGCCAGCAGCCCATGGCAGGGAAGAGACACCGGGGAGCTGTTTTTT.

The chain recombines TRBV15 with TRBJ1-1; possible D gene TRBD1, 5 bases. Germline V CDR1 and CDR2: LNHNV, YYDKDF (reference sequence). Trimming took off 0 bases at V and 7 bases at J, with 6 bases between the two ends. The CDR3 is 12 amino acids. The chain's CDR3 is CATSREGLEAFF. The DNA of the CDR3 is TGTGCCACCAGCAGAGAGGGACTTGAAGCTTTCTTT. Full variable domain (outside the CDR3, taken from reference TRBV15 and TRBJ1-1): DAMVIQNPRYQVTQFGKPVTLSCSQTLNHNVMYWYQQKSSQAPKLLFHYYDKDFNNEADTPDNFQSRRPNTSFCFLDIRSPGLGDTAMYLCATSREGLEAFFGQGTRLTVV.

This chain uses TRBV6-2 or TRBV6-3 with TRBJ1-2; D gene unclear. V was cut by 2 bases and J by 6 bases, with 7 bases left in between. The germline gives CDR1 MNHEY, CDR2 SVGEGT. The CDR3 covers 12 residues. CDR3 in amino acids: CASSYEGNGYTF. The CDR3 DNA sequence: TGTGCCAGCAGTTACGAAGGGAATGGCTACACCTTC.

This clonotype was observed a handful of times. The rearrangement joins TRBV7-9 to TRBJ2-1; D gene unclear. Trimming took 2 bases from V and 0 from J, leaving 14 bases between them. The CDR3 is 17 amino acids. CDR1 is SEHNR and CDR2 is FQNEAQ in the germline V gene (reference sequence). In nucleotides, the CDR3 is TGTGCCAGCAGCTTAATTCCCGGAATTAGCTCCTACAATGAGCAGTTCTTC. Its protein product is CASSLIPGISSYNEQFF.

There are a few counts of this clonotype. This chain joins TRBV20-1 and TRBJ2-7; tentative D call: TRBD1 (5 bases). V gave up 3 bases and J gave up 5 bases, with 20 bases separating them. This CDR3 is built from 15 residues. Per the germline V gene, CDR1 is DFQATT and CDR2 is SNEGSKA (reference sequence). The CDR3 region is CSASRTRQYPHEQYF. CDR3 bases: TGCAGTGCTAGCCGAACACGACAGTACCCCCACGAGCAGTACTTC.

The chain has TRBV2 and TRBJ1-1; 10 nucleotides align to TRBD1. In germline, CDR1 is SNHLY, CDR2 FYNNEI. The CDR3 runs 14 residues. The V segment lost 10 bases and the J segment 2 bases; nucleotides outside the gene matches: 7. The CDR3 is CATAWDRGNTEAFF. In nucleotides, the CDR3 is TGTGCCACCGCCTGGGACAGGGGAAACACTGAAGCTTTCTTT.

J is TRBJ2-1 and V is TRBV4-1, with TRBD2 identical over 7 bases. Germline CDR1 reads MGHRA; CDR2 reads YSYEKL. The J segment lost 3 bases and the V segment lost 1 base, leaving 6 bases of the junction unmatched. The CDR3 is 16 residues long. CDR3 sequence (DNA): TGCGCCAGCAGCCAAGGGGGACGGGGGGACTACAATGAGCAGTTCTTC. Translation: CASSQGGRGDYNEQFF.